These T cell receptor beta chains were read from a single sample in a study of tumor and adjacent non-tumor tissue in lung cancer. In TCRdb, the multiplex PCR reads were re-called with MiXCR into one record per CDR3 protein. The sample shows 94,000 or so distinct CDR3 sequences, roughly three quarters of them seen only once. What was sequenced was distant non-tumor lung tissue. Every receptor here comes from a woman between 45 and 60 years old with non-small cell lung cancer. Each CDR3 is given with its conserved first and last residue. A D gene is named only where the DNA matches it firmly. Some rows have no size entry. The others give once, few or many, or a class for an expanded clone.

CASTARGLAGTGELFF	TGTGCCAGCACCGCTCGAGGACTAGCGGGCACCGGGGAGCTGTTTTTT	many	TRBD2	TRBV28	TRBJ2-2	16
CASSLGGRPPDAQYF	TGCGCCAGCAGCTTAGGGGGGAGGCCCCCAGATGCGCAGTATTTT	NA	NA	TRBV11-2	TRBJ2-3	15
CANSQIRGPGQFF	TGTGCCAACAGTCAGATTCGGGGGCCAGGGCAGTTCTTC	NA	NA	TRBV11-2	TRBJ2-1	13
CSFEVRYWGTDTQYF	TGCAGCTTTGAAGTCAGGTACTGGGGAACAGATACGCAGTATTTT	NA	NA	TRBV29-1	TRBJ2-3	15
CNVRTGSHGELFF	TGCAACGTTAGAACTGGGTCCCACGGGGAGCTGTTTTTT	NA	NA	TRBV29-1	TRBJ2-2	13
CASSQGGILADEQFF	TGTGCCAGCAGCCAAGGAGGAATACTGGCAGATGAGCAGTTCTTC	NA	NA	TRBV14	TRBJ2-1	15
CASSQQGGTEASF	TGTGCTAGCAGCCAACAGGGAGGGACTGAAGCTTCCTTT	NA	NA	TRBV12-3/TRBV12-4	TRBJ1-1	13
CASSLVQEAGNTIYF	TGTGCCAGCAGCCTGGTGCAGGAGGCTGGTAACACCATATATTTT	NA	NA	TRBV11-3	TRBJ1-3	15
CASSEGGEGYEQYF	TGTGCCAGCAGCGAAGGTGGGGAAGGCTACGAGCAGTACTTC	many	NA	TRBV9	TRBJ2-7	14
CASSFPPGQGSEQYF	TGTGCCAGCAGCTTCCCCCCGGGACAGGGAAGTGAGCAGTACTTT	once	TRBD1	TRBV11-3	TRBJ2-3	15
CASSPPGEWTQYF	TGTGCCAGTAGCCCACCTGGGGAATGGACCCAGTACTTC	NA	NA	TRBV19	TRBJ2-5	13
CASSRLSLAGVPGELFF	TGTGCCAGCAGTCGGTTGTCACTAGCGGGTGTCCCCGGGGAGCTGTTTTTT	NA	TRBD2	TRBV6-5	TRBJ2-2	17
CASSQTLGVSLATQYF	TGTGCCAGCAGTCAAACTTTAGGTGTGTCGTTAGCTACGCAGTATTTT	many	NA	TRBV7-8	TRBJ2-3	16
CTSSIGGSSYNEQFF	TGTACCAGTAGTATTGGGGGAAGCTCCTACAATGAGCAGTTCTTC	NA	NA	TRBV19	TRBJ2-1	15
CSSIPQGGQPQHF	TGCAGCTCCATCCCACAGGGGGGGCAGCCCCAGCATTTT	NA	TRBD1	TRBV29-1	TRBJ1-5	13
CASSESGLNQPQHF	TGTGCCAGTAGTGAATCGGGGCTTAATCAGCCCCAGCATTTT	NA	NA	TRBV6-1	TRBJ1-5	14
CSVEDLGSEQYF	TGCAGCGTTGAAGATCTAGGGAGCGAGCAGTACTTC	NA	NA	TRBV29-1	TRBJ2-7	12
CVSSEARMNAEAFF	TGCGTCAGCAGTGAGGCACGTATGAACGCTGAAGCTTTCTTT	NA	NA	TRBV10-2	TRBJ1-1	14
CAGSSSAAGGDTQYF	TGTGCCGGCAGCTCGTCCGCGGCAGGTGGTGATACACAGTATTTT	NA	NA	TRBV5-4	TRBJ2-3	15
CASSRWAGQETQYF	TGTGCCAGCAGCCGATGGGCAGGTCAAGAGACCCAGTACTTC	NA	NA	TRBV6-2/TRBV6-3	TRBJ2-5	14
CASSYPVQMSGEQFF	TGTGCCAGCAGTTACCCAGTTCAGATGTCGGGGGAGCAGTTCTTC	NA	NA	TRBV6-6	TRBJ2-1	15
CASSLRSIDTQYF	TGCGCCAGTAGCTTACGGAGCATAGATACGCAGTATTTT	NA	NA	TRBV4-1	TRBJ2-3	13
CVSSEQGQFNSPLHF	TGTGTCAGCAGCGAACAGGGACAGTTTAATTCACCCCTCCACTTT	NA	TRBD1	TRBV5-4	TRBJ1-6	15
CASSLSPRATGTQYF	TGTGCCAGCAGCTTGTCTCCTAGGGCCACAGGGACCCAGTACTTC	NA	NA	TRBV7-9	TRBJ2-5	15